These 30 T cell receptor beta chains share one sample of origin, sequenced in a study of blood T cell repertoires in COVID-19. Some clones are missing from TCRdb's copy, which holds only in-frame ones; the method was immunoSEQ multiplex PCR. Of 450,000 or so clones in the sample, approximately 91% were seen once. Sequences were obtained from peripheral blood. The source is a woman between 40 and 50 years old with COVID-19, enrolled during active disease.

The V call is TRBV9, the J call TRBJ2-1, with 10 bases identical to TRBD2. The CDR3 runs to 16 residues. Per the germline V gene, CDR1 is SGDLS and CDR2 is YYNGEE. The trim removed 3 bases at V and 3 bases at J, leaving 6 bases unmatched. Here the CDR3 DNA reads TGTGCCAGCAGCGGACGACTAGCGGGTGGCTACAATGAGCAGTTCTTC. Protein: CASSGRLAGGYNEQFF.

The chain has TRBV28 and TRBJ1-3, with TRBD1 matching 7 bases. The CDR3 has 14 amino acids. Looked up from germline, CDR1 is MDHEN and CDR2 is SYDVKM. V trimming: 11 bases; J trimming: 0 bases; junction bases outside the gene matches: 7. The CDR3: CAVTDRASGNTIYF. DNA for the CDR3: TGTGCCGTGACTGACAGGGCCTCTGGAAACACCATATATTTT.

This chain connects TRBV9 to TRBJ1-6, with D unresolved. Germline V gene sequence: CDR1 SGDLS, CDR2 YYNGEE. The CDR3 length is 14 residues. V was pared by 3 bases and J by 9 bases, with 13 bases between. The CDR3 nucleotides are TGTGCCAGCAGCGCTGATGGACGGGGTTCACCCCTCCACTTT. Translated: CASSADGRGSPLHF.

The rearrangement uses TRBV19 and TRBJ2-2, with D tentatively TRBD2 (5 bases). The CDR3 is 16 amino acids. V was pared by 6 bases and J by 1 base, with 15 bases between. CDR1 and CDR2 (germline): LNHDA, SQIVND (reference sequence). CDR3 sequence: CASRVLGRMNTGELFF. CDR3 in DNA: TGTGCCAGTAGGGTACTAGGGAGAATGAACACCGGGGAGCTGTTTTTT.

The V call is TRBV3-1 (or the pseudogene TRBV3-2), the J call TRBJ2-2, with D possibly being TRBD2 (5 bases). Germline V gives CDR1 LGHDT, CDR2 YNNKEL (reference sequence). The CDR3 contains 15 residues. The V end was cut by 2 bases, the J end by 6 bases, with 13 bases between. The CDR3 DNA sequence: TGTGCCAGCAGCCAAACGGAGTCCGGGGCCGGGGAGCTGTTTTTT. Residues: CASSQTESGAGELFF.

CDR3 sequence (DNA): TGTGCCAGCAGCCCAGGGGGCTCTGAGACCCAGTACTTC. Translation: CASSPGGSETQYF. The chain employs TRBV5-4 and TRBJ2-5, with TRBD1 matching over 8 bases. The germline V gene has CDR1 SGHNT and CDR2 YYREEE (reference sequence). The CDR3 loop spans 13 amino acids. The V gene end was trimmed by 4 bases and the J gene end by 5 bases; junction bases not matched to a gene: 4.

The chain has TRBV19 and TRBJ2-7; TRBD2 aligns across 9 bases. The V segment lost 5 bases and the J segment 0 bases; nucleotides outside the gene matches: 14. The CDR3 is made up of 18 amino acids. Germline V lookup: CDR1 LNHDA, CDR2 SQIVND (reference sequence). CDR3 nucleotides: TGTGCCAGTAGTCCAAGGGGCCCTTCTAGCGGGGACTCCTACGAGCAGTACTTC. This translates into CASSPRGPSSGDSYEQYF.

The rearrangement joins TRBV6-5 to TRBJ2-1, with D perhaps TRBD2 (5 bases). The V gene lost 2 bases and the J gene lost 6 bases, with 14 bases spanning the gap. The length of the CDR3 is 15 residues. Germline loops: CDR1 MNHEY, CDR2 SVGAGI. The CDR3 reads CASSYEGTQPNEQFF. The DNA for the CDR3 is TGTGCCAGCAGTTACGAGGGCACCCAGCCCAATGAGCAGTTCTTC.

Of note for this clone: Other DNA variants within this sample encode the same CDR3. This chain uses TRBV3-1 (or the pseudogene TRBV3-2) with TRBJ1-6; 8 bases line up with TRBD1. CDR3 size: 15 residues. Germline CDR1 and CDR2: LGHDT and YNNKEL (reference sequence). After removal of 4 bases from V and 6 bases from J, the junction contained 5 bases not matched to a gene. The CDR3 reads CASSLRTGSNSPLHF. The CDR3 DNA follows: TGTGCCAGCAGCCTCCGGACAGGGAGTAATTCACCCCTCCACTTT.

The chain carries TRBV7-2 and TRBJ1-1, with D possibly being TRBD1 (5 bases). Trimming pared 5 bases from V and 0 bases from J, leaving 19 bases between. Germline CDR1 SGHTA, CDR2 FQGNSA. The CDR3 is 17 residues long. DNA for the CDR3: TGTGCCAGCAGCCCAAGAGGGGCCCGGGGGATGAACACTGAAGCTTTCTTT. Its translation is CASSPRGARGMNTEAFF.

The V gene is TRBV6-2 or TRBV6-3, the J gene TRBJ1-5, with a tentative D call TRBD1 (5 bases). The germline V gene encodes CDR1 MNHEY and CDR2 SVGEGT. The V and J ends lost 2 bases and 0 bases respectively, with 11 bases between them. This CDR3 comprises 16 residues. The CDR3 DNA is TGTGCCAGCAGTTACACGACAGCATATAGCAATCAGCCCCAGCATTTT. Amino acids: CASSYTTAYSNQPQHF.

This rearrangement joins TRBV5-1 to TRBJ1-2; 7 bases fit TRBD1. After removal of 2 bases from V and 4 bases from J, the junction contained 5 bases not matched to a gene. CDR1 is SGHRS, CDR2 YFSETQ, per germline. The CDR3 runs to 14 residues. The CDR3 loop reads CASSFNRGFYGYTF. In nucleotides, the CDR3 is TGCGCCAGCAGCTTTAACAGGGGCTTCTATGGCTACACCTTC.

The rearrangement joins TRBV9 to TRBJ2-1; D might be TRBD2 (6 bases). CDR3 size: 15 residues. CDR1 and CDR2 (germline): SGDLS, YYNGEE. Trimming stripped 4 bases from V and 6 bases from J, with 17 bases between. The CDR3 region is CASSRTSTHSNEQFF. Here the CDR3 DNA reads TGTGCCAGCAGCCGTACTAGCACCCACAGCAATGAGCAGTTCTTC.

A single count supports this clone. The rearrangement uses TRBV5-5 and TRBJ2-7; 8 nucleotides match TRBD1. The germline gives CDR1 SGHKS, CDR2 YYEKEE (reference sequence). J was trimmed by 6 bases and V by 4 bases; bases with no gene match: 0. CDR3 length: 11 amino acids. CDR3 sequence reads: CASSQGAEQYF. For the CDR3, the DNA is TGTGCCAGCAGCCAGGGGGCCGAGCAGTACTTC.

The chain has TRBV6-5 and TRBJ1-3; a weak D match, TRBD1 (6 bases). This CDR3 spans 14 amino acids. V lost 6 bases and J lost 4, with 13 bases in between. Germline V gene lookup returns CDR1 MNHEY and CDR2 SVGAGI. CDR3 sequence (DNA): TGTGCCAGCAGGGCCACAGGGCGCGGAAACACCATATATTTT. Translating gives CASRATGRGNTIYF.

V usage is TRBV19 and J usage is TRBJ2-7; D might be TRBD2 (5 bases). The CDR3 has 17 amino acids. The germline V and J ends were trimmed by 1 base and 0 bases, with 16 bases remaining between them. Germline V gene sequence: CDR1 LNHDA, CDR2 SQIVND (reference sequence). As DNA, the CDR3 is TGTGCCAGTAGTATAGCGGAGGCCGCGAGGAGCTCCTACGAGCAGTACTTC. Translation gives CASSIAEAARSSYEQYF.

The CDR3 protein is CATSIRLAGEETQYF. CDR3 nucleotide sequence: TGTGCCACCAGCATCCGGCTAGCGGGGGAAGAGACCCAGTACTTC. This chain uses TRBV15 with TRBJ2-5; TRBD2 matches 10 bases. The CDR3 spans 15 residues. The V gene's germline CDR1 is LNHNV and CDR2 YYDKDF (reference sequence). V lost 4 bases, J lost 3 bases, and 5 bases stayed unmatched.

The rearrangement links TRBV30 to TRBJ2-1, with 12 bases that match TRBD2. The ends lost 4 bases at V and 5 bases at J; junction bases unmatched: 15. The germline V gene encodes CDR1 GTSNPN and CDR2 SVGIG (reference sequence). The CDR3 runs to 18 residues. CDR3 sequence reads: CAWTRSRTGLAGNNEQFF. DNA for the CDR3: TGTGCCTGGACCCGTTCCCGAACAGGACTAGCGGGAAACAATGAGCAGTTCTTC.

The chain uses TRBV29-1 and TRBJ1-2, with 9 bases identical to TRBD1. Germline V CDR1 and CDR2: SQVTM, ANQGSEA. The CDR3 is 14 amino acids. The V segment lost 4 bases and the J segment 6 bases; nucleotides outside the gene matches: 9. The CDR3 sequence: CSVADRGDKDGYTF. CDR3 nucleotides: TGCAGCGTTGCGGACAGGGGAGACAAAGATGGCTACACCTTC.

This chain joins TRBV5-4 and TRBJ1-1; 7 nucleotides align to TRBD1. The CDR3 sequence is 15 residues long. The V and J ends lost 0 bases and 2 bases, in that order; junction bases with no gene match: 4. The V gene's germline CDR1 is SGHNT and CDR2 YYREEE (reference sequence). For the CDR3, the DNA is TGTGCCAGCAGCTTGGGACAGGGCCTAAACACTGAAGCTTTCTTT. Residues: CASSLGQGLNTEAFF.

The genes are TRBV19 and TRBJ2-7; 9 bases match TRBD1. The junction had 9 bases not matched to a gene; V was cut back by 5 bases and J by 1 base. Germline V gene lookup returns CDR1 LNHDA and CDR2 SQIVND (reference sequence). This CDR3 region has 16 residues. The CDR3 loop reads CASSPWTGAMSYEQYF. As DNA, the CDR3 is TGTGCCAGTAGTCCCTGGACAGGGGCGATGTCCTACGAGCAGTACTTC. The complete variable domain, with remaining parts taken from reference TRBV19 and TRBJ2-7, reads DGGITQSPKYLFRKEGQNVTLSCEQNLNHDAMYWYRQDPGQGLRLIYYSQIVNDFQKGDIAEGYSVSREKKESFPLTVTSAQKNPTAFYLCASSPWTGAMSYEQYFGPGTRLTVT.

This clone turned up a few times. The V and J genes are TRBV5-1 and TRBJ1-1; the D is unclear. Germline V gives CDR1 SGHRS, CDR2 YFSETQ. The ends were cut back, 2 bases at V and 10 bases at J, with 12 bases in the middle. The CDR3 extends over 12 amino acids. The CDR3 region is CASSFGLERAFF. The CDR3 DNA is TGCGCCAGCAGCTTTGGCCTAGAGAGAGCTTTCTTT. Full variable domain (missing parts from reference TRBV5-1 and TRBJ1-1): KAGVTQTPRYLIKTRGQQVTLSCSPISGHRSVSWYQQTPGQGLQFLFEYFSETQRNKGNFPGRFSGRQFSNSRSEMNVSTLELGDSALYLCASSFGLERAFFGQGTRLTVV.

Details on this clone: Different DNA sequences within this sample yield the same CDR3. This chain connects TRBV19 to TRBJ2-3; 7 bases align to TRBD1. The CDR3 extends over 14 amino acids. J was trimmed by 4 bases and V by 3 bases; bases with no gene match: 4. Germline CDR1 and CDR2: LNHDA and SQIVND (reference sequence). As DNA, the CDR3 is TGTGCCAGTAGTATCGGGCAGGGGGCAGATACGCAGTATTTT. It is translated as CASSIGQGADTQYF.

This chain connects TRBV7-9 to TRBJ1-5; 9 bases map to TRBD1. The germline CDR1 and CDR2 sequences are SEHNR and FQNEAQ (reference sequence). V was clipped by 4 bases and J by 6 bases; unmatched bases: 7. This CDR3 spans 15 amino acids. Here the CDR3 DNA reads TGTGCCAGCAGCTGGGGAGGGACAGGGAGTCAGCCCCAGCATTTT. Protein: CASSWGGTGSQPQHF.

This clone was seen just once. This rearrangement joins TRBV30 to TRBJ1-5; 7 bases map to TRBD1. Germline CDR1 GTSNPN, CDR2 SVGIG (reference sequence). The CDR3 covers 16 residues. Trimming cost V 2 bases and J 3 bases; bases outside gene matches: 10. The CDR3 spells CAWSQAAGGNNQPQHF. DNA of the CDR3: TGTGCCTGGAGTCAGGCGGCAGGGGGTAACAATCAGCCCCAGCATTTT.

The chain couples TRBV5-1 to TRBJ2-3; TRBD2 agrees at 7 bases. Germline V lookup: CDR1 SGHRS, CDR2 YFSETQ. Unmatched junction bases numbered 4, after V lost 1 base and J lost 2 bases. The CDR3 extends over 15 amino acids. CDR3 in DNA: TGCGCCAGCAGCTTGTCCGGGACTACCACAGATACGCAGTATTTT. Translated, it gives CASSLSGTTTDTQYF. The variable domain in full, completed from reference TRBV5-1 and TRBJ2-3, reads KAGVTQTPRYLIKTRGQQVTLSCSPISGHRSVSWYQQTPGQGLQFLFEYFSETQRNKGNFPGRFSGRQFSNSRSEMNVSTLELGDSALYLCASSLSGTTTDTQYFGPGTRLTVL.

V is TRBV28 and J is TRBJ1-1; possible D gene TRBD1, 6 bases. The CDR3 extends over 12 amino acids. V was clipped by 7 bases and J by 11 bases, with 17 bases between them. Germline loops: CDR1 MDHEN, CDR2 SYDVKM. CDR3 protein: CASKIQGDWAFF. The CDR3 nucleotides read TGTGCCAGCAAAATACAGGGTGACTGGGCTTTCTTT.

This clone has a single count. The V and J genes are TRBV18 and TRBJ1-5, with 7 bases fitting TRBD1. V shed 8 bases and J 0 bases; nucleotides not matched to a gene: 7. This CDR3 comprises 15 residues. The germline gives CDR1 KGHSH, CDR2 LQKENI. This CDR3 reads CASADRFYSNQPQHF. CDR3 in DNA: TGTGCCAGCGCGGACAGGTTTTATAGCAATCAGCCCCAGCATTTT. The full variable domain, in which reference TRBV18 and TRBJ1-5 provide the parts outside the CDR3, is NAGVMQNPRHLVRRRGQEARLRCSPMKGHSHVYWYRQLPEEGLKFMVYLQKENIIDESGMPKERFSAEFPKEGPSILRIQQVVRGDSAAYFCASADRFYSNQPQHFGDGTRLSIL.

This clone has only one observation. The rearrangement joins TRBV4-3 to TRBJ2-1; 8 bases are a match to TRBD2. The CDR3 sequence is 14 residues long. After removal of 1 base from V and 8 bases from J, the junction contained 4 bases not matched to a gene. From germline, CDR1 is LGHNA and CDR2 YSLEER. The CDR3 sequence is CASSQGGRSYEQFF. DNA for the CDR3: TGCGCCAGCAGCCAAGGCGGGAGGAGTTATGAGCAGTTCTTC.

The chain employs TRBV18 and TRBJ1-1, with D perhaps TRBD1 (5 bases). CDR1 and CDR2 (germline): KGHSH, LQKENI. The CDR3 has 13 residues. Trimming stripped 6 bases from V and 1 base from J, with 9 bases between. In DNA form, the CDR3 reads TGTGCCAGCTCCCGGACACAGAACACTGAAGCTTTCTTT. Residues: CASSRTQNTEAFF.